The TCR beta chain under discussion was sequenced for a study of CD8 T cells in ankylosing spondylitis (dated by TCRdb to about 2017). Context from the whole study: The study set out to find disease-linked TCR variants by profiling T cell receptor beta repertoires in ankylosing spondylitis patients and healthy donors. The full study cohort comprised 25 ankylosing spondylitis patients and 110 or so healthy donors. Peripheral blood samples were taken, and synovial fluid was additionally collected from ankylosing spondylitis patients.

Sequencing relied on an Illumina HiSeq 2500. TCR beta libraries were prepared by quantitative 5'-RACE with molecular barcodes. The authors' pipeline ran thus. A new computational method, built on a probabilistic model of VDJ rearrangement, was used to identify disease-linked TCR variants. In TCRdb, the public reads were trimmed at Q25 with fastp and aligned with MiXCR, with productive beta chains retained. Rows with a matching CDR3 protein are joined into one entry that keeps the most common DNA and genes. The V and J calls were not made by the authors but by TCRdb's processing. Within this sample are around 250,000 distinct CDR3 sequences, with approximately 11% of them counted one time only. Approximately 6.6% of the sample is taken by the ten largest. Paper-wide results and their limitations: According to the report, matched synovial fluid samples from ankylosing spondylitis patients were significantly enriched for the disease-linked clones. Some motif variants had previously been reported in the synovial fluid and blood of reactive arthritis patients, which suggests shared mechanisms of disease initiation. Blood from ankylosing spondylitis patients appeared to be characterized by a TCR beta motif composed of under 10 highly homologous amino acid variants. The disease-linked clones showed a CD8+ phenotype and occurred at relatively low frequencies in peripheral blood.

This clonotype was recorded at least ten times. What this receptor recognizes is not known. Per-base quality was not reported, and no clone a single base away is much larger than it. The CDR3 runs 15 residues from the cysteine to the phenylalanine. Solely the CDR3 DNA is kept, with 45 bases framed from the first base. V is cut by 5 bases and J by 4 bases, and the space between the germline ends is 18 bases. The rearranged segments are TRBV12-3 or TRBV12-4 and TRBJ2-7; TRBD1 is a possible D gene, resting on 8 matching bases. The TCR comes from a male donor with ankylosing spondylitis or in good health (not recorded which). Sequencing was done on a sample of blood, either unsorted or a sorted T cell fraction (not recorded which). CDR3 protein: CASSPDDRGGYEQYF. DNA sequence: TGTGCCAGCAGTCCAGACGACAGGGGAGGGTACGAGCAGTACTTC.